This T cell receptor beta chain was observed in a study of blood T cells in healthy people across ages. About the study: Per every two T cells, about one barcoded beta molecule was captured by template switching.

Peripheral blood, about 9.4 milliliters per donor, was collected. Extraction yielded at least 5 micrograms of total RNA per sample. This clonotype showed up just once. The CDR3 totals 15 residues. Trimming at V came to 1 base and at J to 4 bases, leaving 2 bases not matched to a gene. CDR1 is MNHNS and CDR2 is SASEGT in the germline V gene. Sample-barcoded 5' priming and a J-beta primer mix drove a second PCR of about 7 to 11 cycles. Researchers report that a template-switch adaptor with 12 random nucleotides tagged each cDNA molecule. TCRdb reprocessed the 5' RACE reads via MiXCR and lists one record per CDR3 protein. The table includes over a million distinct CDR3 sequences, 55% to 75% detected once.

Specimen: blood. The receptor was derived from a man between 18 and 29 years old in good health. The rearrangement links TRBV6-1 to TRBJ1-2; TRBD1 aligns across 11 bases. The CDR3 DNA reads as TGTGCCAGCAGTGAAGGGACAGGGGGCGGCTATGGCTACACCTTC. It yields the protein CASSEGTGGGYGYTF.